A single sample is the source of the 31 T cell receptor beta chains below, sequenced in a study of response to subunit inactivated influenza vaccine. TCRdb fed the RT-PCR reads into MiXCR, producing one record per CDR3 protein. Of a few hundred thousand distinct CDR3 sequences in the sample, 20% to 25% were seen once. This specimen consisted of PBMCs from blood, obtained approximately 22 months after vaccination. The receptors were gathered from a man between 45 and 75 years old who received an inactivated influenza vaccine.

This chain links TRBV27 with TRBJ2-5; a possible D gene is TRBD2 (6 bases). Germline V gene sequence: CDR1 MNHEY, CDR2 SMNVEV (reference sequence). This CDR3 spans 14 amino acids. With 4 bases removed from V and 5 bases from J, the gap between germline ends came to 14 bases. For the CDR3, the DNA is TGTGCCAGCAGTTCTGGCGGGGCTTGGGAGACCCAGTACTTC. This sequence encodes CASSSGGAWETQYF.

This clonotype was found a few times. The CDR3 loop reads CASSRIWWETQYF. CDR3 sequence (DNA): TGCGCCAGCAGCCGTATCTGGTGGGAGACCCAGTACTTC. The genes are TRBV5-1 and TRBJ2-5; D ambiguous. Between the trimmed V and J ends, which lost 4 bases and 5 bases, there was a span of 12 bases. Germline values: CDR1 SGHRS, CDR2 YFSETQ. The CDR3 sequence is 13 residues long. Full variable domain (outside the CDR3, taken from reference TRBV5-1 and TRBJ2-5): KAGVTQTPRYLIKTRGQQVTLSCSPISGHRSVSWYQQTPGQGLQFLFEYFSETQRNKGNFPGRFSGRQFSNSRSEMNVSTLELGDSALYLCASSRIWWETQYFGPGTRLLVL.

This clonotype was counted only a few times. This rearrangement joins TRBV20-1 to TRBJ1-1; D is uncertain. The CDR3 runs to 11 residues. V gave up 0 bases and J gave up 4 bases, with 3 bases separating them. Germline V gene data show CDR1 as DFQATT and CDR2 as SNEGSKA (reference sequence). Written as DNA, the CDR3 is TGCAGTGCTAGAGAACTCACTGAAGCTTTCTTT. It encodes CSARELTEAFF.

This clonotype was counted between two and nine times. This chain uses TRBV28 with TRBJ1-2; the D gene is possibly TRBD1 (5 bases). Looked up from germline, CDR1 is MDHEN and CDR2 is SYDVKM. The CDR3 consists of 19 residues. V lost 3 bases and J lost 1, with 24 bases in between. The CDR3 coding sequence is TGTGCCAGCAGTTTTTGGTCGGGTGCCAGGGAAATTTTTAACTATGGCTACACCTTC. Amino acids: CASSFWSGAREIFNYGYTF.

The V call is TRBV7-9, the J call TRBJ1-4; D is unresolved. Germline-derived CDR1 and CDR2 are SEHNR and FQNEAQ (reference sequence). CDR3 length: 14 residues. Trimming cost V 3 bases and J 4 bases, with 9 bases left between them. CDR3 residues: CASSFGVNNEKLFF. CDR3 bases: TGTGCCAGCAGCTTCGGAGTAAATAATGAAAAACTGTTTTTT.

This clonotype was counted many times. The V gene is TRBV4-2, the J gene TRBJ1-1, with 7 nucleotides matching TRBD1. This CDR3 has 15 residues. Germline-derived CDR1 and CDR2 are LGHNA and YNFKEQ. Trimming removed 4 bases from V and 1 base from J; junction bases left unmatched: 6. The CDR3 region is CASSRTGTENTEAFF. The CDR3 DNA reads TGTGCCAGCAGCCGTACCGGGACAGAGAACACTGAAGCTTTCTTT.

J is TRBJ1-1 and V is TRBV6-5; D might be TRBD1 (6 bases). V was cut by 8 bases and J by 4 bases, with 11 bases left in between. The CDR3 extends over 12 amino acids. Germline assignment: CDR1 MNHEY and CDR2 SVGAGI. CDR3 sequence (DNA): TGTGCCAGCGGAGGGGGAGGCACTGAAGCTTTCTTT. This codes for CASGGGGTEAFF.

The V gene is TRBV7-2, the J gene TRBJ2-7; unclear D gene. Germline lookup yields CDR1 SGHTA and CDR2 FQGNSA. The CDR3 contains 13 residues. The V end lost 5 bases, the J end lost 2 bases, and 10 bases lay between the germline ends. This chain's CDR3 is CASSPRATYEQYF. Here the CDR3 DNA reads TGTGCCAGCAGCCCCCGGGCCACCTACGAGCAGTACTTC.

This clonotype was seen only a few times. The V call is TRBV5-1, the J call TRBJ2-5, with D maybe TRBD1 (6 bases). CDR3 length equals 16 residues. Germline assignment: CDR1 SGHRS and CDR2 YFSETQ. V was trimmed by 4 bases and J by 4 bases, leaving 20 bases between them. The CDR3 DNA reads TGCGCCAGCAGCCCCGGACAGTTTACCGTAGGAGAGACCCAGTACTTC. Translated, it gives CASSPGQFTVGETQYF.

A few counts support this clonotype. The genes are TRBV2 and TRBJ2-7, with D possibly called TRBD1 or TRBD2 (5 bases each). Germline CDR1 reads SNHLY; CDR2 reads FYNNEI. This CDR3 is 15 amino acids long. Deletions cut 6 bases from V and 1 base from J, with 16 bases between. In nucleotides, the CDR3 is TGTGCCAGCAGCGACCCCTATGGGGGTTCCTACGAGCAGTACTTC. Its protein is CASSDPYGGSYEQYF.

This clonotype was observed a handful of times. The chain recombines TRBV27 with TRBJ1-4; D ambiguous. Germline loops: CDR1 MNHEY, CDR2 SMNVEV (reference sequence). Trimming cost V 5 bases and J 0 bases, with 4 bases left between them. The CDR3 is 13 residues long. CDR3 sequence (DNA): TGTGCCAGCAGTCCTGCAACTAATGAAAAACTGTTTTTT. Protein sequence: CASSPATNEKLFF. The whole variable domain, remainder taken from reference TRBV27 and TRBJ1-4, is EAQVTQNPRYLITVTGKKLTVTCSQNMNHEYMSWYRQDPGLGLRQIYYSMNVEVTDKGDVPEGYKVSRKEKRNFPLILESPSPNQTSLYFCASSPATNEKLFFGSGTQLSVL.

This clonotype occurred a few times. The V call is TRBV5-6, the J call TRBJ1-5; D not resolved. This CDR3 region has 13 residues. Trimming cost V 1 base and J 4 bases, with 6 bases left between them. CDR1 SGHDT and CDR2 YYEEEE come from the germline V gene. The CDR3 region has the DNA TGTGCCAGCAGCTTGTCGACGAATCAGCCCCAGCATTTT. It translates to CASSLSTNQPQHF. The variable domain in full, completed from reference TRBV5-6 and TRBJ1-5, reads DAGVTQSPTHLIKTRGQQVTLRCSPKSGHDTVSWYQQALGQGPQFIFQYYEEEERQRGNFPDRFSGHQFPNYSSELNVNALLLGDSALYLCASSLSTNQPQHFGDGTRLSIL.

The chain carries TRBV4-1 and TRBJ2-5; D is tentatively TRBD1 or TRBD2 (5 bases each). Germline V gives CDR1 MGHRA, CDR2 YSYEKL. The V end was cut by 1 base, the J end by 5 bases, with 17 bases between. The CDR3 sequence is 16 residues long. CDR3 nucleotide sequence: TGCGCCAGCAGCCAAGGAGTACGGGGCGTTGGGGAGACCCAGTACTTC. This codes for CASSQGVRGVGETQYF.

This sequence joins TRBV12-3 or TRBV12-4 and TRBJ2-1; 8 nucleotides agree with TRBD2. CDR3 length: 13 residues. V lost 8 bases and J lost 4; bases outside the gene matches: 4. CDR3 nucleotide sequence: TGTGCCAGCCTACTAGCGGAGTACAATGAGCAGTTCTTC. This encodes CASLLAEYNEQFF.

V gene TRBV5-6 combines with J gene TRBJ2-3, with 7 positions matching TRBD2. J was trimmed by 2 bases and V by 2 bases; bases with no gene match: 8. The CDR3 totals 16 residues. Germline V gene lookup returns CDR1 SGHDT and CDR2 YYEEEE. The CDR3 here is CASSLGAGFATDTQYF. The CDR3 DNA is TGTGCCAGCAGCTTAGGAGCGGGATTCGCCACAGATACGCAGTATTTT.

In this sample, this clonotype turned up a few times. The junction and the germline gene differ at one end; a read error may be behind it. The chain links TRBV4-1 to TRBJ2-5; 9 bases fit TRBD2. The CDR3 covers 13 residues. Germline CDR1 and CDR2: MGHRA and YSYEKL. Here the CDR3 DNA reads TGCGCCAGCAGCCAAGAGAGGGGACTAGCCCATGATTTT. This encodes CASSQERGLAHDF.

The sample holds a few counts of this clonotype. This rearrangement joins TRBV20-1 to TRBJ1-5; a possible D gene is TRBD1 (5 bases). The V gene's germline CDR1 is DFQATT and CDR2 SNEGSKA (reference sequence). V was shortened by 3 bases and J by 4 bases, with 7 bases between the two germline ends. The CDR3 spans 12 residues. CDR3 sequence reads: CSASRANQPQHF. CDR3 DNA: TGCAGTGCTAGCAGGGCAAATCAGCCCCAGCATTTT.

This clonotype was observed many times. The chain uses TRBV9 and TRBJ1-4; 7 bases map to TRBD1. V dropped 3 bases and J dropped 6; count of bases not matched to a gene: 14. Germline values: CDR1 SGDLS, CDR2 YYNGEE. This CDR3 is built from 17 residues. The CDR3 bases are TGTGCCAGCAGCGGGGGACAGTCCCCGGCGGGGCATGAAAAACTGTTTTTT. The encoded protein is CASSGGQSPAGHEKLFF.

The chain links TRBV3-1 to TRBJ2-7, with a tentative D call TRBD1 (6 bases). This CDR3 has 14 amino acids. Germline V gives CDR1 LGHDT, CDR2 YNNKEL (reference sequence). V gave up 4 bases and J gave up 2 bases, with 12 bases separating them. The CDR3 sequence: CASSRGQSAYEQYF. The CDR3 nucleotides read TGTGCCAGCAGCCGTGGACAGAGCGCCTACGAGCAGTACTTC.

V gene TRBV5-1 combines with J gene TRBJ1-1; D not certain. Germline V lookup: CDR1 SGHRS, CDR2 YFSETQ. CDR3 length: 9 residues. V lost 4 bases, J lost 9 bases, and 4 bases lay in between. CDR3 residues: CASSPKAFF. In DNA, the CDR3 is TGCGCCAGCAGCCCGAAAGCTTTCTTT.

This clonotype was observed a few times. The chain recombines TRBV9 with TRBJ1-2, with TRBD1 as a possible D gene (6 bases). Germline CDR1 is SGDLS and CDR2 is YYNGEE. This CDR3 has 14 residues. The V end was cut by 4 bases, the J end by 2 bases, with 12 bases between. The CDR3 DNA reads as TGTGCCAGCAGCCCAAACCAGGGGAACTATGGCTACACCTTC. It codes for CASSPNQGNYGYTF.

The chain uses TRBV15 and TRBJ2-7; D may be TRBD2 (6 bases). Germline values: CDR1 LNHNV, CDR2 YYDKDF (reference sequence). The CDR3 is 16 amino acids. V was pared by 0 bases and J by 0 bases, with 12 bases between. CDR3 coding DNA: TGTGCCACCAGCAGAGACTTCCCGGGACTCTCCTACGAGCAGTACTTC. This encodes CATSRDFPGLSYEQYF.

This clonotype has a handful of counts. The chain couples TRBV29-1 to TRBJ1-1; D may be TRBD1 (6 bases). The ends were cut back, 4 bases at V and 2 bases at J, with 20 bases in the middle. This CDR3 has 16 amino acids. The V gene's germline CDR1 is SQVTM and CDR2 ANQGSEA. CDR3 loop: CSVAETTGQFNTEAFF. The DNA of the CDR3 is TGCAGCGTTGCCGAAACGACAGGCCAGTTTAACACTGAAGCTTTCTTT.

V gene TRBV4-3 combines with J gene TRBJ2-4, with 10 bases matching TRBD2. The germline CDR1 and CDR2 sequences are LGHNA and YSLEER. Trimming cost V 0 bases and J 3 bases; bases outside gene matches: 5. This CDR3 is built from 17 residues. The CDR3: CASSQDPWTSGKNIQYF. Here the CDR3 DNA reads TGCGCCAGCAGCCAAGATCCTTGGACTAGCGGCAAAAACATTCAGTACTTC.

This clonotype came up a few times. The chain carries TRBV9 and TRBJ2-7, with TRBD1 as a possible D gene (5 bases). Trimming stripped 2 bases from V and 4 bases from J, with 19 bases between. The CDR3 covers 16 residues. Germline-derived CDR1 and CDR2 are SGDLS and YYNGEE. The CDR3 DNA sequence: TGTGCCAGCAGCGTGGGGCCGGGTCAGTCGTCTTACGAGCAGTACTTC. This codes for CASSVGPGQSSYEQYF.

The chain has TRBV5-4 and TRBJ2-3; D uncertain. The ends were cut back, 4 bases at V and 3 bases at J, with 18 bases in the middle. Germline V gene sequence: CDR1 SGHNT, CDR2 YYREEE (reference sequence). The CDR3 loop spans 16 amino acids. The CDR3 protein is CASSPDGPLITDTQYF. The DNA for the CDR3 is TGTGCCAGCAGCCCTGACGGACCTCTGATTACAGATACGCAGTATTTT.

This chain connects TRBV6-1 to TRBJ2-7, with D perhaps TRBD1 (7 bases). The ends were cut back, 8 bases at V and 3 bases at J, with 23 bases in the middle. The CDR3 length is 16 residues. Per the germline V gene, CDR1 is MNHNS and CDR2 is SASEGT. This CDR3 reads CASPSKHRQGGYEQYF. CDR3 nucleotides: TGTGCCAGCCCGTCAAAACACCGACAGGGAGGCTACGAGCAGTACTTC.

This chain joins TRBV6-2 or TRBV6-3 and TRBJ1-2; D is undetermined. V shed 6 bases and J shed 4 bases, with 6 bases lying between them. The CDR3 has 11 amino acids. CDR1 and CDR2 (germline): MNHEY, SVGEGT. The CDR3 sequence is CASSNGYGYTF. Written as DNA, the CDR3 is TGTGCCAGCAGCAACGGCTATGGCTACACCTTC.

This clonotype has ten or more counts. This chain links TRBV12-3 or TRBV12-4 with TRBJ1-5; TRBD1 matches at 9 bases. Trimming took 7 bases from V and 1 from J; bases not matched to a gene: 8. CDR3 length: 16 amino acids. The CDR3 bases are TGTGCCAGCATTGCGACAGGGGGGATCAGCAATCAGCCCCAGCATTTT. Its protein is CASIATGGISNQPQHF.

The chain combines TRBV20-1 with TRBJ2-7; D remains ambiguous. V was cut by 0 bases and J by 5 bases, with 11 bases left in between. Germline values: CDR1 DFQATT, CDR2 SNEGSKA (reference sequence). The CDR3 consists of 13 residues. The CDR3 DNA reads TGCAGTGCTAGAGATCACGCGGACCACGAGCAGTACTTC. Its translation: CSARDHADHEQYF.

The chain recombines TRBV20-1 with TRBJ2-1; 11 bases are shared with TRBD1. With V trimmed by 2 bases and J by 7 bases, 10 bases remained unmatched. Germline V CDR1 and CDR2: DFQATT, SNEGSKA (reference sequence). CDR3 length: 16 residues. The chain's CDR3 is CSARPPGTGGRNEQFF. In DNA form, the CDR3 reads TGCAGTGCTAGACCCCCCGGGACAGGGGGTAGGAATGAGCAGTTCTTC.